The text below deals with one TCR beta chain. Its antigen is not known. Germline CDR1 and CDR2: MNHEY and SMNVEV (reference sequence). The V end lost 3 bases, the J end lost 5 bases, and 11 bases lay between the germline ends. This CDR3 is 13 amino acids long. This specimen comes from a study of cytomegalovirus exposure and HLA in healthy donors. Study findings and constraints: A few CMV-associated chains were confirmed in vitro to be specific for CMV antigens. HLA allele associations emerged for 16,951 TCR beta sequences in a later analysis, at 0.05 false discovery rate. Overall, roughly 150 TCR beta chains were annotated as cytomegalovirus-associated. Reportedly, HLA-A and HLA-B alleles of most subjects were accurately predicted from TCR beta.

PCR employed 60 Vbeta and 13 Jbeta primers. The repertoire was sequenced with immunoSEQ multiplex PCR; TCRdb's copy has only in-frame clones and lacks some. The sample records nearly 300,000 clones, about nine tenths being singletons. This receptor was identified in a man in his forties in good health and CMV-seropositive. The chain employs TRBV27 and TRBJ2-7, with TRBD2 as a possible D gene (6 bases). Sequenced material: PBMCs. CDR3 region: CASSFRRVNEQYF. As DNA, the CDR3 is TGTGCCAGCAGTTTCCGGAGGGTCAACGAGCAGTACTTC.